The present T cell receptor (beta chain) was sequenced within a study of blood T cell repertoires in COVID-19. The germline CDR1 and CDR2 sequences are MNHEY and SVGAGI. This CDR3 contains 14 residues. The ends were cut back, 2 bases at V and 6 bases at J, with 13 bases in the middle. Sequencing was performed with immunoSEQ multiplex PCR; in TCRdb, only in-frame clones are kept and a portion is missing. The data hold some 200,000 clones, with 88% observed a single time. V gene TRBV6-5 combines with J gene TRBJ1-1, with D possibly TRBD1 on 6 matching bases. This TCR was sampled from a man between 45 and 60 years old with COVID-19, enrolled during active disease. The sequencing sample was made of peripheral blood. Here the CDR3 DNA reads TGTGCCAGCAGTTACCTTTGGGGGCACGCTGAAGCTTTCTTT. Protein sequence: CASSYLWGHAEAFF.